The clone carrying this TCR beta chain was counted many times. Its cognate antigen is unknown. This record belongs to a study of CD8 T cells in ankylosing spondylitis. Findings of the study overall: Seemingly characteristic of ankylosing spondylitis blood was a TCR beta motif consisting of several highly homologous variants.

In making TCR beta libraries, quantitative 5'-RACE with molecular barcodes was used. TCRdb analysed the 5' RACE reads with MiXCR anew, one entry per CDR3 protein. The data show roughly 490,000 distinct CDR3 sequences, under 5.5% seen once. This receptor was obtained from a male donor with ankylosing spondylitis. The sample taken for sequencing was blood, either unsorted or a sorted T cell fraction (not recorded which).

As DNA, the CDR3 is TGTGCCAGCAGTTTCCCACGGGACATCGACTACGAGCAGTACTTC. It translates to CASSFPRDIDYEQYF. This chain links TRBV28 with TRBJ2-7; a weak D match, TRBD1 (6 bases). The germline gives CDR1 MDHEN, CDR2 SYDVKM. V lost 3 bases to trimming and J lost 3 bases, with 15 bases between them. The CDR3 contains 15 residues.